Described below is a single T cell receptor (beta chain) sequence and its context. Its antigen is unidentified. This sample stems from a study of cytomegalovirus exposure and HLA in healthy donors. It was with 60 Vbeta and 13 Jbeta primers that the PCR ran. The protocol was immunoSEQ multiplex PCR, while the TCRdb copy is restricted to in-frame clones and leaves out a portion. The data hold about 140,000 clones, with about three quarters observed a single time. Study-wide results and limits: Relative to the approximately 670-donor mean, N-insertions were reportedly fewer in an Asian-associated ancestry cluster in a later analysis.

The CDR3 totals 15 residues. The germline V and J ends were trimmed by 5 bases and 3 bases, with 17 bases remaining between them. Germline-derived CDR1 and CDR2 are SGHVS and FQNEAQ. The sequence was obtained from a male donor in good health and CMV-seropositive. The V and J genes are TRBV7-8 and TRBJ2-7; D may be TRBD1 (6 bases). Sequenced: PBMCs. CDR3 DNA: TGTGCCAGCAGCAAGCAAGGACAGAAAGACTACGAGCAGTACTTC. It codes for CASSKQGQKDYEQYF.